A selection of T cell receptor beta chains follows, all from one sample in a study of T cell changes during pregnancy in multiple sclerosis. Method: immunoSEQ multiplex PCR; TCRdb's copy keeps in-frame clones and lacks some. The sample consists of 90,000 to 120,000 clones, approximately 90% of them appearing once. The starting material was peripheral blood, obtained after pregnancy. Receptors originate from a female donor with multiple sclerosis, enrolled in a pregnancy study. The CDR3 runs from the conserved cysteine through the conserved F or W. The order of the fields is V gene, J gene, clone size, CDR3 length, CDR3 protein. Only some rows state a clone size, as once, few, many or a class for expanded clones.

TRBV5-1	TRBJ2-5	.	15	CASSLEASGGETQYF
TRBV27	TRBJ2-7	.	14	CASSWTRTTYEQYF
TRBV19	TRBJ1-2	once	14	CASSPSRGPYGYTF
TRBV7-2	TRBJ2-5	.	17	CASSLPPGGGISETQYF
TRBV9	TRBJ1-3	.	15	CASSVQGVAVDTIYF
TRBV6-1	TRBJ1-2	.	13	CASRYRVREGYTF
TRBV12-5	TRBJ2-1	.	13	CASGLSTYNEQFF
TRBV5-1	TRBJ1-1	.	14	CASSLELMNTEAFF
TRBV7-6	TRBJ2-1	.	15	CASSLPQGKKDEQFF
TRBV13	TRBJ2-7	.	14	CASSQDRGTYEQYF
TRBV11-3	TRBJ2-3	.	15	CASSRLAGSTDTQYF
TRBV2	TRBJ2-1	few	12	CASKTGGYEQFF